The clone carrying this T cell receptor beta chain appeared many times. Patients were all untreated before their thyroid surgery. In the authors' methods: Clinicopathological groups supplied CDR3 differences that were used to build a distant-metastasis classifier for papillary thyroid cancer. TCRdb recomputed clones from the PCR reads via MiXCR. These V and J calls are TCRdb output, not the study's own analysis. This sample yields about 92,000 clones, of which 14% to 15% are seen a single time; 3% to 4.5% belongs to the top ten. This specimen belongs to a study of metastatic and nonmetastatic thyroid tumors. The CDR3 is 13 amino acids. V lost 2 bases and J 5 bases, leaving 9 bases between the germline ends. From germline, CDR1 is MNHEY and CDR2 SMNVEV (reference sequence).

Sequenced input: blood. This chain joins TRBV27 and TRBJ2-5; D may correspond to TRBD1 or TRBD2 (5 bases each). This clonotype originated in a female donor with papillary thyroid cancer or a benign thyroid nodule (not recorded which). Some clones in this sample may be carry-over from other donors' samples. The CDR3 region is CASSLMRGETQYF. Written as DNA, the CDR3 is TGTGCCAGCAGTTTAATGAGGGGTGAGACCCAGTACTTC.